The 17 T cell receptor beta chains given below trace back to one sample, sequenced in a study of T cells in Graves' hyperthyroidism and ophthalmopathy. Amplified TCR beta CDR3 regions came from RNA transcripts. Using the HTBI primer set, a first-round RT-PCR was run on the TCR CDR3. TCRdb reanalysed the multiplex PCR reads using MiXCR and keeps one entry per CDR3 protein. The sample holds under 550,000 distinct CDR3 sequences; roughly an eighth are singletons and the top ten take 5.3%. Sequencing was done on a sample of blood. Every receptor here comes from a woman younger than 30 with Graves' hyperthyroidism.

This clonotype was counted many times. The DNA of the CDR3 is TGTGCCAGCAGCTCCGGGACCAGTGGGAGGGTTGAGCAGTTCTTC. Protein sequence: CASSSGTSGRVEQFF. The rearrangement links TRBV7-9 to TRBJ2-1; 7 bases line up with TRBD2. Germline loops: CDR1 SEHNR, CDR2 FQNEAQ (reference sequence). The V segment lost 4 bases and the J segment 9 bases; nucleotides outside the gene matches: 12. The CDR3 sequence is 15 residues long.

This clonotype was detected many times. The chain couples TRBV6-1 to TRBJ2-7, with D perhaps matching TRBD1 (6 bases). The V and J ends lost 7 bases and 0 bases respectively, with 10 bases between them. The CDR3 runs 13 residues. Looked up from germline, CDR1 is MNHNS and CDR2 is SASEGT. This chain's CDR3 is CASKQGNSYEQYF. The DNA for the CDR3 is TGTGCCAGCAAGCAGGGGAACTCCTACGAGCAGTACTTC.

This clonotype was recorded many times. DNA of the CDR3: TGCAGTGCGGCCCCCCCAGGGGGAAGTCAGCCCCAGCATTTT. As protein: CSAAPPGGSQPQHF. The rearrangement uses TRBV20-1 and TRBJ1-5, with 7 positions matching TRBD1. Trimming cost V 6 bases and J 6 bases; bases outside gene matches: 11. The CDR3 sequence is 14 residues long. Germline V gene sequence: CDR1 DFQATT, CDR2 SNEGSKA (reference sequence).

This clonotype has only a few counts. J is TRBJ1-5 and V is TRBV12-3 or TRBV12-4; no firm D call. This CDR3 comprises 14 residues. The V gene lost 5 bases and the J gene lost 3 bases, with 11 bases spanning the gap. CDR3 nucleotides: TGTGCCAGCAGTCCAGGACTGGCCAATCAGCCCCAGCATTTT. Its protein is CASSPGLANQPQHF.

The chain uses TRBV9 and TRBJ2-3, with a tentative D call TRBD2 (6 bases). Looked up from germline, CDR1 is SGDLS and CDR2 is YYNGEE. The V end lost 5 bases, the J end lost 2 bases, and 15 bases lay between the germline ends. The CDR3 is 15 residues long. CDR3 sequence: CASRLEGLITDTQYF. CDR3 DNA sequence: TGTGCCAGCAGGCTGGAGGGACTGATCACAGATACGCAGTATTTT.

This clonotype was picked up many times. The rearrangement joins TRBV29-1 to TRBJ2-1, with a weak D call TRBD1 (5 bases). Deletions cut 5 bases from V and 2 bases from J, with 10 bases between. The CDR3 length is 13 residues. Germline V gives CDR1 SQVTM, CDR2 ANQGSEA. DNA of the CDR3: TGCAGCGTTCAGGGAAACGCCTACAATGAGCAGTTCTTC. Translating gives CSVQGNAYNEQFF.

This sequence joins TRBV27 and TRBJ2-3, with 10 positions matching TRBD2. The trim removed 2 bases at V and 5 bases at J, leaving 7 bases unmatched. This CDR3 has 16 residues. Germline V CDR1 and CDR2: MNHEY, SMNVEV (reference sequence). CDR3 amino acids: CASSLGLAGAGDTQYF. CDR3 sequence (DNA): TGTGCCAGCAGTTTAGGGCTAGCGGGAGCGGGAGATACGCAGTATTTT.

The gene calls are TRBV6-2 or TRBV6-3 and TRBJ1-5, with D perhaps matching TRBD1 (5 bases). CDR1 and CDR2 from the germline V gene are MNHEY and SVGEGT. Trimming took 6 bases from V and 5 from J, leaving 11 bases between them. The CDR3 spans 13 residues. Here the CDR3 reads CASSPGYHQPQHF. CDR3 coding DNA: TGTGCCAGCAGCCCAGGGTATCATCAGCCCCAGCATTTT.

This clonotype has ten or more counts. The V and J genes are TRBV5-1 and TRBJ1-5, with 8 bases aligning to TRBD1. The CDR3 runs 16 residues. The trim removed 0 bases at V and 5 bases at J, leaving 7 bases unmatched. CDR1 and CDR2 from the germline V gene are SGHRS and YFSETQ. CDR3 sequence reads: CASSLEPRQGYQPQHF. The CDR3 nucleotides are TGCGCCAGCAGCTTGGAACCTAGACAGGGGTATCAGCCCCAGCATTTT.

This clonotype was seen ten or more times. The genes are TRBV30 and TRBJ2-3; tentative D call: TRBD1 (5 bases). The CDR3 runs to 14 residues. The V end lost 6 bases, the J end lost 6 bases, and 19 bases lay between the germline ends. The germline V gene encodes CDR1 GTSNPN and CDR2 SVGIG (reference sequence). As DNA, the CDR3 is TGTGCCTGTCAGCAGGGAAGGATCCGGGATACGCAGTATTTT. Translation gives CACQQGRIRDTQYF.

This clonotype was observed a handful of times. The chain joins TRBV19 to TRBJ2-2; D possibly corresponds to TRBD2 (5 bases). V lost 4 bases and J lost 0, with 15 bases in between. CDR3 length equals 17 residues. In germline, CDR1 is LNHDA, CDR2 SQIVND (reference sequence). CDR3 amino acids: CASSNVGVIANTGELFF. CDR3 bases: TGTGCCAGTAGTAACGTGGGAGTCATTGCGAACACCGGGGAGCTGTTTTTT. Combining the CDR3 with reference TRBV19 and TRBJ2-2 gives the whole variable domain DGGITQSPKYLFRKEGQNVTLSCEQNLNHDAMYWYRQDPGQGLRLIYYSQIVNDFQKGDIAEGYSVSREKKESFPLTVTSAQKNPTAFYLCASSNVGVIANTGELFFGEGSRLTVL.

The sample holds many counts of this clonotype. The chain links TRBV28 to TRBJ2-3; 9 nucleotides line up with TRBD1. Germline V gene lookup returns CDR1 MDHEN and CDR2 SYDVKM. The CDR3 has 13 amino acids. Trimming at V came to 8 bases and at J to 3 bases, leaving 3 bases not matched to a gene. The CDR3 sequence: CASGGQGTDTQYF. The CDR3 DNA reads TGTGCCAGCGGTGGACAGGGGACAGATACGCAGTATTTT.

Concerning this clonotype: One end of the junction is discordant with germline, which a read error may explain. The chain uses TRBV4-1 and TRBJ2-1; tentative D call: TRBD2 (5 bases). The CDR3 sequence is 19 residues long. Germline CDR1 and CDR2: MGHRA and YSYEKL. CDR3 region: CASGQNPSRTMSSYNEQFF. CDR3 coding DNA: TGCGCCAGCGGCCAAAATCCTAGCAGGACGATGAGCTCCTACAATGAGCAGTTCTTC.

The chain recombines TRBV3-1 with TRBJ2-1; D uncertain. The CDR3 is 17 residues long. Germline CDR1 is LGHDT and CDR2 is YNNKEL (reference sequence). V was trimmed by 0 bases and J by 0 bases, leaving 12 bases between them. CDR3 in DNA: TGTGCCAGCAGCCAAGATCAGGCAGACATCTCCTACAATGAGCAGTTCTTC. It encodes CASSQDQADISYNEQFF.

The chain employs TRBV4-1 and TRBJ2-1; a possible D gene is TRBD2 (5 bases). This CDR3 region has 16 residues. CDR1 and CDR2 from the germline V gene are MGHRA and YSYEKL. The ends were cut back, 4 bases at V and 2 bases at J, with 15 bases in the middle. The chain's CDR3 is CASSPRPAEAYNEQFF. The CDR3 region has the DNA TGCGCCAGCAGCCCCCGGCCAGCGGAGGCCTACAATGAGCAGTTCTTC.

This clonotype appeared many times. The chain has TRBV10-3 and TRBJ1-2; TRBD1 is a possible D gene (5 bases). The CDR3 is 11 amino acids. From germline, CDR1 is ENHRY and CDR2 SYGVKD. Trimming shortened V by 10 bases and J by 7 bases, and 13 bases separated the two germline ends. CDR3 region: CATKGLGGYTF. The DNA for the CDR3 is TGTGCCACGAAGGGACTGGGTGGCTACACCTTC.

At least ten counts were recorded for this clonotype. The rearrangement joins TRBV20-1 to TRBJ2-1, with 13 bases lining up with TRBD2. This CDR3 has 20 residues. The junction had 11 bases not matched to a gene; V was cut back by 0 bases and J by 0 bases. Germline CDR1 reads DFQATT; CDR2 reads SNEGSKA (reference sequence). Here the CDR3 DNA reads TGCAGTGCTAGAGATCGGTTGGGACTAGCGGGACCGAGCTCCTACAATGAGCAGTTCTTC. Residues: CSARDRLGLAGPSSYNEQFF.